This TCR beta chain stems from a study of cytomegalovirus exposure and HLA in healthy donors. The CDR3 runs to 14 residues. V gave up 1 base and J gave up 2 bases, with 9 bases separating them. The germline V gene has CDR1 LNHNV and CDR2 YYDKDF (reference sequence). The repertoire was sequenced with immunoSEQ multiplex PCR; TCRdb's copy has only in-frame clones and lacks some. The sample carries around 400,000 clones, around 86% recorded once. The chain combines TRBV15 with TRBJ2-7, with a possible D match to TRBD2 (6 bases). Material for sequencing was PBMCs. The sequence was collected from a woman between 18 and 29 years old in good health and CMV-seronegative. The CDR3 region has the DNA TGTGCCACCAGCAGAGGGGGCGGGACCTACGAGCAGTACTTC. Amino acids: CATSRGGGTYEQYF.